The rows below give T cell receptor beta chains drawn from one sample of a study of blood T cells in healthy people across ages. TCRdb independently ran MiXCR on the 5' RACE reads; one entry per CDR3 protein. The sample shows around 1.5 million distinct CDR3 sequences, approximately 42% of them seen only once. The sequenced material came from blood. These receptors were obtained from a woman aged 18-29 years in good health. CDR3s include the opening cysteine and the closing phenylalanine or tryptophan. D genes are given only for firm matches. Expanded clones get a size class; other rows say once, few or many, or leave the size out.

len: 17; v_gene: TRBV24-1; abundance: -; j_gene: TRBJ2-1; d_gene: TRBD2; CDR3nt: TGTGCCACTAGTGACTCTCACGGGGCGGGAGTACGCAATGAGCAGTTCTTC; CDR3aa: CATSDSHGAGVRNEQFF
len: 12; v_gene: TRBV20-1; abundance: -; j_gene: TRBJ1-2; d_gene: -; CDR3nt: TGCAGTGCTCCTCCTCAGGGCTATGGCTACACCTTC; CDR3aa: CSAPPQGYGYTF
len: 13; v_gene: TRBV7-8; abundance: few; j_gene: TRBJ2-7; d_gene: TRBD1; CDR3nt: TGTGCCAGCAGTTTCCAGGGGGCCCACGAGCAGTACTTC; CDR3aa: CASSFQGAHEQYF
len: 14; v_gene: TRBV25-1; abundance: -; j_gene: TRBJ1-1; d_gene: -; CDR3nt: TGTGCCAGCAGTGAATTACTCGGGAACACTGAAGCTTTCTTT; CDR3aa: CASSELLGNTEAFF
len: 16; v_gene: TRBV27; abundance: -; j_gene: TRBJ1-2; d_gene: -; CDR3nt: TGTGCCAGCAGCCGTTACGGCCAAAGGACTCCAGTCGGCTACACCTTC; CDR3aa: CASSRYGQRTPVGYTF
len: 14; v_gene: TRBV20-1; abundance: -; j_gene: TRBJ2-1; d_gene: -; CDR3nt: TGCAGTGCGGCCGGGACCCCCGATCCCAATGAGCAGTTCTTC; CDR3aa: CSAAGTPDPNEQFF
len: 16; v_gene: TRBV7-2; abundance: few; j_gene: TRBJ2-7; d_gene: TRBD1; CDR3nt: TGTGCCAGCAGTCATACCCCGGACAGGGCAACCTACGAGCAGTACTTC; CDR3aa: CASSHTPDRATYEQYF
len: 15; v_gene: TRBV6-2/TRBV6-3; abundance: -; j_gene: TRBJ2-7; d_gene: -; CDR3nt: TGTGCCAGCAGACAGGGACACCCGAGCTCCTACGAGCAGTACTTC; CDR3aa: CASRQGHPSSYEQYF
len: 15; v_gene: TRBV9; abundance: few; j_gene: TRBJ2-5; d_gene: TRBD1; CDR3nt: TGTGCCAGCAGCGCCGGCCCGGACAGGGAAGAGACCCAGTACTTC; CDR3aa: CASSAGPDREETQYF
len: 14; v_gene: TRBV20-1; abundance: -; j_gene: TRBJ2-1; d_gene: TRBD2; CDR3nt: TGCAGTGCTAGGCAACTAGCGGGGGTGGGTGAGCAGTTCTTC; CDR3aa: CSARQLAGVGEQFF
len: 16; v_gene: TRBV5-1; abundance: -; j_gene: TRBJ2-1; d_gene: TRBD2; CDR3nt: TGCGCCAGCAGCCCCGGACTAGAAGTATCCTACAATGAGCAGTTCTTC; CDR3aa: CASSPGLEVSYNEQFF
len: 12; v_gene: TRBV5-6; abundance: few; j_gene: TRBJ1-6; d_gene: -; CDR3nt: TGTGCCAGCAGCTTGCGGGTTTCACCCCTCCACTTT; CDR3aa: CASSLRVSPLHF
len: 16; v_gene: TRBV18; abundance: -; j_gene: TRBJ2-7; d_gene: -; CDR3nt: TGTGCCAGCTCACCACTAATTCGCAGGGCCTACAATGAGCAGTACTTC; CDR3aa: CASSPLIRRAYNEQYF
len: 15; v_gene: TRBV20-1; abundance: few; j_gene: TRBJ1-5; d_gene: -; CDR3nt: TGCAGTGCTAGAGATATGCGGGTAGTGGGTCAGCCCCAGCATTTT; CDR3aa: CSARDMRVVGQPQHF
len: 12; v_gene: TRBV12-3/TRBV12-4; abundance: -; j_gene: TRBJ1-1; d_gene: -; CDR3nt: TGTGCCAGCAGATCCCGGCAGGGCGAAGCTTTCTTT; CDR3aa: CASRSRQGEAFF